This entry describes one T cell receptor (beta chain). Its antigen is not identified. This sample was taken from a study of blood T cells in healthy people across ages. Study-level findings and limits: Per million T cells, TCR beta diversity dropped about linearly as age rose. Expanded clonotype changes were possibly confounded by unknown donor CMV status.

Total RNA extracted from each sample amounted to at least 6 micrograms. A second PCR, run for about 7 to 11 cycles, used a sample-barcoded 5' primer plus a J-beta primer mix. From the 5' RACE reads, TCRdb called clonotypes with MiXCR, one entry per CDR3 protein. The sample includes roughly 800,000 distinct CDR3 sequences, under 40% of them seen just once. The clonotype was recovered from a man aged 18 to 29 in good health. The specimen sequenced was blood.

The CDR3 reads CASSWDSYSNQPQHF. CDR3 coding DNA: TGTGCCAGCAGTTGGGACAGTTATAGCAATCAGCCCCAGCATTTT. The chain has TRBV12-3 or TRBV12-4 and TRBJ1-5; 7 bases align to TRBD1. With V trimmed by 4 bases and J by 0 bases, 3 bases remained unmatched. This CDR3 contains 15 residues.